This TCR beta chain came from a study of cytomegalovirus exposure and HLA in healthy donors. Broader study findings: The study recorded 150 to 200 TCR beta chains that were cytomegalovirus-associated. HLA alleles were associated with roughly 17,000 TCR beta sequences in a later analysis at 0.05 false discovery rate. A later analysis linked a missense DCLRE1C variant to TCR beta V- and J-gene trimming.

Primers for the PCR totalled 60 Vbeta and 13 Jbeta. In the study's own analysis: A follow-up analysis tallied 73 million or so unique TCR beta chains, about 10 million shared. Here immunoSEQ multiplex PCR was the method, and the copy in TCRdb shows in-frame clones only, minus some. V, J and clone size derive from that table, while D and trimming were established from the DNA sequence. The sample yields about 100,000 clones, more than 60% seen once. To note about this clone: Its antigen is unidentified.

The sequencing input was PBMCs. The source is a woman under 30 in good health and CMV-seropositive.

CDR3 region: CASSLGQGVGEQFF. CDR3 coding DNA: TGTGCCAGCAGCTTGGGACAGGGGGTCGGTGAGCAGTTCTTC. The genes are TRBV7-6 and TRBJ2-1; TRBD1 matches at 11 bases. Germline CDR1 reads SGHVS; CDR2 reads FNYEAQ. The CDR3 has 14 amino acids. V lost 3 bases to trimming and J lost 9 bases; unmatched junction nucleotides: 4.